These 30 T cell receptor beta chains originate from one sample sequenced in a study of T cell responses to AZD1222 COVID-19 vaccine. Using immunoSEQ multiplex PCR, the repertoire was profiled, and TCRdb retains in-frame clones only, with some absent. The table records around 110,000 clones, over 75% of them present only once. Sequenced here: peripheral blood, sampled on day 0 of AZD1222 vaccination. These receptors came from an adult in good health.

The chain carries TRBV7-3 and TRBJ2-2; 7 bases align to TRBD2. This CDR3 is 17 amino acids long. The germline gives CDR1 SGHTA, CDR2 FQGTGA. J was trimmed by 2 bases and V by 2 bases; bases with no gene match: 8. CDR3 region: CASSLVGGRVNTGELFF. The CDR3 nucleotides read TGTGCCAGCAGCTTAGTCGGCGGGAGAGTAAACACCGGGGAGCTGTTTTTT.

The rearrangement links TRBV27 to TRBJ2-5; no reliable D call. The length of the CDR3 is 15 residues. Germline V gene data show CDR1 as MNHEY and CDR2 as SMNVEV (reference sequence). Deletions cut 5 bases from V and 9 bases from J, with 22 bases between. CDR3 protein: CASSPSLAALEAQYF. CDR3 nucleotides: TGTGCCAGCAGTCCCTCCCTTGCGGCTCTCGAGGCCCAGTACTTC.

This chain uses TRBV29-1 with TRBJ2-1; D unclear. Trimming stripped 6 bases from V and 12 bases from J, with 15 bases between. Germline assignment: CDR1 SQVTM and CDR2 ANQGSEA. The CDR3 spans 11 residues. CDR3 in DNA: TGCAGCGTCGCGACCCCCACCTTGCAGTTCTTC. Protein product: CSVATPTLQFF.

V gene TRBV9 combines with J gene TRBJ2-1; 8 bases match TRBD2. The CDR3 has 17 residues. Germline V gives CDR1 SGDLS, CDR2 YYNGEE. J gave up 1 base and V 0 bases, and 6 bases lay outside the gene matches. Here the CDR3 DNA reads TGTGCCAGCAGCGTAGGGGGTAGCGGGGCGTCCTACAATGAGCAGTTCTTC. As protein: CASSVGGSGASYNEQFF. Looking up the rest from reference TRBV9 and TRBJ2-1 gives the full variable domain: DSGVTQTPKHLITATGQRVTLRCSPRSGDLSVYWYQQSLDQGLQFLIQYYNGEERAKGNILERFSAQQFPDLHSELNLSSLELGDSALYFCASSVGGSGASYNEQFFGPGTRLTVL.

The chain uses TRBV5-8 and TRBJ1-4; 7 nucleotides align to TRBD1. The V gene's germline CDR1 is SGHTS and CDR2 YDEGEE. This CDR3 is 17 amino acids long. V gave up 3 bases and J gave up 3 bases; unmatched junction bases: 11. The DNA of the CDR3 is TGTGCCAGCAGCTACTACGTGACAGGGCCCCCTAATGAAAAACTGTTTTTT. Residues: CASSYYVTGPPNEKLFF. Drawing the rest from reference TRBV5-8 and TRBJ1-4, the complete variable domain is EAGVTQSPTHLIKTRGQQATLRCSPISGHTSVYWYQQALGLGLQFLLWYDEGEERNRGNFPPRFSGRQFPNYSSELNVNALELEDSALYLCASSYYVTGPPNEKLFFGSGTQLSVL.

The genes are TRBV4-1 and TRBJ2-1; possibly TRBD2 for D (6 bases). With 1 base removed from V and 5 bases from J, the gap between germline ends came to 9 bases. CDR3 length equals 14 residues. The germline V gene has CDR1 MGHRA and CDR2 YSYEKL. Here the CDR3 reads CASSQVGGDNEQFF. The CDR3 DNA is TGCGCCAGCAGCCAAGTAGGAGGGGACAATGAGCAGTTCTTC.

V and J are TRBV11-3 and TRBJ1-5, with a possible D match to TRBD1 (5 bases). V was shortened by 0 bases and J by 2 bases, with 23 bases between the two germline ends. The CDR3 has 20 residues. Germline CDR1 SGHNT, CDR2 YENEEA. This CDR3 reads CASSLDQVLEQGRGNQPQHF. In DNA, the CDR3 is TGTGCCAGCAGCTTAGATCAAGTTTTGGAGCAGGGTCGGGGCAATCAGCCCCAGCATTTT. The variable domain in full, completed from reference TRBV11-3 and TRBJ1-5, reads EAGVVQSPRYKIIEKKQPVAFWCNPISGHNTLYWYLQNLGQGPELLIRYENEEAVDDSQLPKDRFSAERLKGVDSTLKIQPAELGDSAVYLCASSLDQVLEQGRGNQPQHFGDGTRLSIL.

The V and J genes are TRBV10-3 and TRBJ2-7; D could derive from TRBD1 or TRBD2 (5 bases each). Germline V gene data show CDR1 as ENHRY and CDR2 as SYGVKD. CDR3 size: 13 residues. V lost 8 bases to trimming and J lost 0 bases, with 11 bases between them. CDR3 nucleotides: TGTGCCATCGGGGACCAACTCTCCTACGAGCAGTACTTC. Amino acid sequence: CAIGDQLSYEQYF.

The chain combines TRBV6-5 with TRBJ1-4, with D hard to call. V lost 6 bases and J 8 bases, leaving 16 bases between the germline ends. The CDR3 consists of 14 residues. Germline CDR1 and CDR2: MNHEY and SVGAGI. CDR3 protein: CASRLGWMEEKLFF. CDR3 bases: TGTGCCAGCAGGCTCGGCTGGATGGAGGAAAAACTGTTTTTT.

The chain combines TRBV10-3 with TRBJ1-6, with 8 bases lining up with TRBD1. The germline V gene encodes CDR1 ENHRY and CDR2 SYGVKD. The V and J ends lost 4 bases and 10 bases, in that order; junction bases with no gene match: 9. This CDR3 has 15 amino acids. CDR3: CAISALGDRRSPLHF. CDR3 bases: TGTGCCATCAGTGCCCTTGGGGACAGGAGGTCACCCCTCCACTTT.

The rearrangement joins TRBV4-1 to TRBJ2-1; D is unresolved. The length of the CDR3 is 15 residues. The germline V gene encodes CDR1 MGHRA and CDR2 YSYEKL. V lost 1 base and J lost 8, with 15 bases in between. The CDR3 nucleotides read TGCGCCAGCAGCCAAGCATCGGTAGAACGCGATGAGCAGTTCTTC. Protein: CASSQASVERDEQFF.

V gene TRBV5-4 combines with J gene TRBJ2-1; D is unclear. V was trimmed by 1 base and J by 7 bases, leaving 12 bases between them. The CDR3 is made up of 14 amino acids. The germline CDR1 and CDR2 sequences are SGHNT and YYREEE (reference sequence). This CDR3 is CASSLSASRNEQFF. The CDR3 nucleotides read TGTGCCAGCAGCTTGAGTGCCAGTAGGAATGAGCAGTTCTTC.

This chain joins TRBV28 and TRBJ1-5; maybe TRBD1 (6 bases). This CDR3 contains 14 residues. Germline V gene sequence: CDR1 MDHEN, CDR2 SYDVKM. Deletions cut 5 bases from V and 3 bases from J, with 11 bases between. The CDR3 region has the DNA TGTGCCAGCAGTATCGGGACACTCAATCAGCCCCAGCATTTT. Translated, it gives CASSIGTLNQPQHF.

The V and J genes are TRBV28 and TRBJ2-6; TRBD2 matches at 7 bases. Germline V CDR1 and CDR2: MDHEN, SYDVKM. The J segment lost 0 bases and the V segment lost 3 bases, leaving 8 bases of the junction unmatched. The CDR3 loop spans 18 amino acids. The CDR3 region is CASSLGREGYSGANVLTF. The CDR3 bases are TGTGCCAGCAGTTTGGGCAGGGAGGGATACTCTGGGGCCAACGTCCTGACTTTC.

The gene calls are TRBV29-1 and TRBJ2-2; D is perhaps TRBD2 (6 bases). Trimming pared 1 base from V and 6 bases from J, leaving 15 bases between. The CDR3 totals 15 residues. Germline V gene sequence: CDR1 SQVTM, CDR2 ANQGSEA. The CDR3 loop reads CSVEGEAGKAGELFF. CDR3 DNA sequence: TGCAGCGTTGAAGGAGAGGCGGGAAAGGCCGGGGAGCTGTTTTTT.

The chain employs TRBV5-6 and TRBJ1-2; tentatively, D is TRBD1 (6 bases). The CDR3 extends over 11 amino acids. Trimming shortened V by 2 bases and J by 8 bases, and 7 bases separated the two germline ends. CDR1 and CDR2 (germline): SGHDT, YYEEEE. CDR3 nucleotide sequence: TGTGCCAGCAGCTTTACAGGGGGCTACACCTTC. Amino acids: CASSFTGGYTF.

This clone was detected once. The chain employs TRBV19 and TRBJ2-1; D not certain. The CDR3 extends over 16 amino acids. CDR1 is LNHDA, CDR2 SQIVND, per germline (reference sequence). V lost 5 bases and J lost 1, with 15 bases in between. CDR3 bases: TGTGCCAGTAGTCTCGGATTCGTCCAGTCCTACAATGAGCAGTTCTTC. This encodes CASSLGFVQSYNEQFF.

The chain couples TRBV2 to TRBJ1-4, with D uncertain. Trimming cost V 5 bases and J 4 bases, with 11 bases left between them. The CDR3 loop spans 14 amino acids. CDR1 and CDR2 from the germline V gene are SNHLY and FYNNEI. The CDR3 sequence is CASSSQLGNEKLFF. The CDR3, as DNA: TGTGCCAGCAGTAGCCAGCTTGGTAATGAAAAACTGTTTTTT.

This chain links TRBV6-5 with TRBJ1-1; no clear D gene. From germline, CDR1 is MNHEY and CDR2 SVGAGI. The CDR3 is 13 amino acids. Trimming pared 7 bases from V and 1 base from J, leaving 10 bases between. This chain's CDR3 is CASIQDGNTEAFF. The CDR3 bases are TGTGCCAGCATTCAGGACGGGAACACTGAAGCTTTCTTT.

This clone showed up just once. The gene calls are TRBV11-2 and TRBJ1-3; D is unresolved. CDR1 is SGHAT, CDR2 FQNNGV, per germline. The CDR3 sequence is 17 residues long. V was trimmed by 2 bases and J by 0 bases, leaving 14 bases between them. This CDR3 is CASSLMASTFSGNTIYF. CDR3 in DNA: TGTGCCAGCAGCTTAATGGCATCCACCTTCTCTGGAAACACCATATATTTT.

This clone was recorded only once. The chain carries TRBV14 and TRBJ2-7; 7 bases align to TRBD2. Germline CDR1 reads SGHDN; CDR2 reads FVKESK. The V and J ends lost 1 base and 9 bases, in that order; junction bases with no gene match: 12. This CDR3 is built from 15 residues. CDR3 protein: CASSQGSGAGAVQYF. CDR3 coding DNA: TGTGCCAGCAGCCAAGGGAGCGGGGCCGGGGCGGTGCAGTACTTC.

The rearrangement links TRBV12-3 or TRBV12-4 to TRBJ2-7; D remains unclear. This CDR3 has 12 residues. The germline V and J ends were trimmed by 5 bases and 1 base, with 6 bases remaining between them. Here the CDR3 reads CASSQSSYEQYF. CDR3 nucleotides: TGTGCCAGCAGTCAGTCGTCCTACGAGCAGTACTTC.

The chain uses TRBV27 and TRBJ2-2; 7 nucleotides match TRBD1. CDR3 length: 17 residues. Germline CDR1 MNHEY, CDR2 SMNVEV (reference sequence). V shed 6 bases, J shed 6 bases, and the junction held 16 bases outside the gene matches. The CDR3 protein is CASSSNLLTGFPGELFF. The CDR3, as DNA: TGTGCCAGCAGCTCTAATTTGTTGACAGGGTTCCCCGGGGAGCTGTTTTTT.

The chain carries TRBV12-3 or TRBV12-4 and TRBJ2-1; D not certain. This CDR3 has 12 residues. The V end lost 4 bases, the J end lost 8 bases, and 9 bases lay between the germline ends. CDR3 sequence reads: CASSYFGDEQFF. In nucleotides, the CDR3 is TGTGCCAGCAGTTATTTTGGGGATGAGCAGTTCTTC.

This chain joins TRBV28 and TRBJ2-7; 7 bases match TRBD1. V was pared by 6 bases and J by 5 bases, with 10 bases of the junction left unmatched. The CDR3 extends over 14 amino acids. The V gene's germline CDR1 is MDHEN and CDR2 SYDVKM. CDR3 in DNA: TGTGCCAGCAGCCTAGGGGGCGTTACCCACGAGCAGTACTTC. Its translation is CASSLGGVTHEQYF.

V is TRBV28 and J is TRBJ1-1; 8 nucleotides match TRBD1. J gave up 1 base and V 4 bases, and 8 bases lay outside the gene matches. Germline CDR1 MDHEN, CDR2 SYDVKM. CDR3 length equals 16 residues. DNA for the CDR3: TGTGCCAGCAGTTCCACGCCCGGGACAGGGAACACTGAAGCTTTCTTT. Its protein is CASSSTPGTGNTEAFF. The full variable domain, completed using reference TRBV28 and TRBJ1-1, is DVKVTQSSRYLVKRTGEKVFLECVQDMDHENMFWYRQDPGLGLRLIYFSYDVKMKEKGDIPEGYSVSREKKERFSLILESASTNQTSMYLCASSSTPGTGNTEAFFGQGTRLTVV.

The chain carries TRBV28 and TRBJ2-5, with D uncertain. Deletions cut 6 bases from V and 5 bases from J, with 16 bases between. CDR1 and CDR2 (germline): MDHEN, SYDVKM. The CDR3 sequence is 14 residues long. The CDR3, as DNA: TGTGCCAGCAGAGCCGGGCCTCGTTTTGAGACCCAGTACTTC. Translated: CASRAGPRFETQYF.

The chain recombines TRBV2 with TRBJ1-5, with D hard to call. Deletions cut 5 bases from V and 7 bases from J, with 12 bases between. The CDR3 runs 13 residues. Germline V gene sequence: CDR1 SNHLY, CDR2 FYNNEI. The CDR3 nucleotides read TGTGCCAGCAGTCGGGCCGGCGGGCAGCCCCAGCATTTT. Its protein is CASSRAGGQPQHF.

The rearrangement links TRBV6-1 to TRBJ2-5, with 8 bases aligning to TRBD2. Germline V gene data show CDR1 as MNHNS and CDR2 as SASEGT. V was pared by 4 bases and J by 2 bases, with 9 bases of the junction left unmatched. CDR3 length equals 16 residues. DNA for the CDR3: TGTGCCAGCAGTGGCCTTGGAGCGGGAGTACAAGAGACCCAGTACTTC. This encodes CASSGLGAGVQETQYF.

The V and J genes are TRBV23-1 and TRBJ2-1; 11 bases fit TRBD2. TRBV23-1 is an ORF, with its function uncertain. The CDR3 runs 15 residues. Trimming took 3 bases from V and 8 from J; bases not matched to a gene: 6. This CDR3 is CASSHPGTSGDEQFF. CDR3 sequence (DNA): TGCGCCAGCAGTCATCCCGGGACTAGCGGCGATGAGCAGTTCTTC.